The 14 T cell receptor beta chains reported below all come from one sample, sequenced in a study of blood T cell repertoires in COVID-19. TCRdb's table, derived via immunoSEQ multiplex PCR, lists solely in-frame clones and lacks some. The repertoire holds 120,000 to 150,000 clones, with approximately 88% as singletons. Sequencing was carried out using peripheral blood. The receptors here all came from a woman between 45 and 65 years old with acute or convalescent COVID-19.

This chain links TRBV10-2 with TRBJ1-1; tentative D call: TRBD1 (5 bases). Trimming shortened V by 2 bases and J by 2 bases, and 6 bases separated the two germline ends. Germline CDR1 WSHSY, CDR2 SAAADI. The CDR3 loop spans 13 amino acids. In nucleotides, the CDR3 is TGCGCCAGCAGTGAGGGGGCCAACACTGAAGCTTTCTTT. It encodes CASSEGANTEAFF.

The V gene is TRBV28, the J gene TRBJ2-1; 8 bases line up with TRBD2. The CDR3 consists of 15 residues. Germline V CDR1 and CDR2: MDHEN, SYDVKM. J lost 10 bases, V lost 5 bases, and 13 bases had no gene match. The CDR3 DNA follows: TGTGCCAGCAGTCCCAGTTTACCAAGCGGGGGCGAGCAGTTCTTC. It specifies CASSPSLPSGGEQFF.

The sample holds a few counts of this clone. The chain joins TRBV7-8 to TRBJ1-4; D may be TRBD1 (5 bases). The CDR3 loop spans 15 amino acids. V was pared by 3 bases and J by 7 bases, with 15 bases between. The germline gives CDR1 SGHVS, CDR2 FQNEAQ. CDR3 sequence: CASSFISQDREKLFF. CDR3 sequence (DNA): TGTGCCAGCAGCTTTATTTCACAGGATCGTGAAAAACTGTTTTTT.

The V and J genes are TRBV7-3 and TRBJ2-3; D is unresolved. CDR1 is SGHTA and CDR2 is FQGTGA in the germline V gene. Trimming left V 4 bases short and J 0 bases short, with 14 bases between. CDR3 length: 16 residues. CDR3 loop: CASSSLRRASTDTQYF. The CDR3 coding sequence is TGTGCCAGCAGCTCCCTGAGGCGAGCTAGCACAGATACGCAGTATTTT. Full variable domain (missing parts from reference TRBV7-3 and TRBJ2-3): GAGVSQTPSNKVTEKGKYVELRCDPISGHTALYWYRQSLGQGPEFLIYFQGTGAADDSGLPNDRFFAVRPEGSVSTLKIQRTERGDSAVYLCASSSLRRASTDTQYFGPGTRLTVL.

The chain has TRBV30 and TRBJ2-7; 8 bases fit TRBD1. The junction had 5 bases not matched to a gene; V was cut back by 2 bases and J by 2 bases. This CDR3 contains 14 residues. Germline loops: CDR1 GTSNPN, CDR2 SVGIG (reference sequence). CDR3 DNA sequence: TGTGCCTGGAGTCTGGGGACAGGAGCCTACGAGCAGTACTTC. This translates into CAWSLGTGAYEQYF.

The chain carries TRBV6-1 and TRBJ1-5; D is ambiguous. This CDR3 contains 15 residues. Trimming stripped 1 base from V and 3 bases from J, with 10 bases between. Germline values: CDR1 MNHNS, CDR2 SASEGT. CDR3 sequence (DNA): TGTGCCAGCAGTGAAGACCAGGTTTACAATCAGCCCCAGCATTTT. As protein: CASSEDQVYNQPQHF.

The CDR3 loop is CASSTTGELFF. CDR3 in DNA: TGCGCCAGCAGCACTACCGGGGAGCTGTTTTTT. V gene TRBV5-1 combines with J gene TRBJ2-2; D unresolved. The CDR3 contains 11 residues. V lost 4 bases and J lost 5, with 3 bases in between. The germline V gene encodes CDR1 SGHRS and CDR2 YFSETQ.

The rearrangement links TRBV7-3 to TRBJ1-1, with 7 bases matching TRBD1. Trimming cost V 5 bases and J 5 bases; bases outside gene matches: 8. The CDR3 covers 14 residues. The germline V gene encodes CDR1 SGHTA and CDR2 FQGTGA. CDR3 coding DNA: TGTGCCAGCAGCGCGTGGGACAGTAGGACTGAAGCTTTCTTT. Translating it yields CASSAWDSRTEAFF.

The chain is built from TRBV2 and TRBJ1-5; TRBD1 is a possible D gene (5 bases). The CDR3 is made up of 13 amino acids. V was pared by 10 bases and J by 4 bases, with 14 bases between. Germline CDR1 SNHLY, CDR2 FYNNEI. The CDR3 loop is CATAGTLNQPQHF. The CDR3 region has the DNA TGTGCCACCGCCGGGACTCTTAATCAGCCCCAGCATTTT.

The rearrangement uses TRBV27 and TRBJ1-2; maybe TRBD1 (6 bases). V shed 5 bases and J shed 3 bases, with 16 bases lying between them. The CDR3 sequence is 15 residues long. Germline loops: CDR1 MNHEY, CDR2 SMNVEV (reference sequence). The CDR3 here is CASSRLQGAHYGYTF. CDR3 DNA sequence: TGTGCCAGCAGTCGATTACAGGGCGCCCACTATGGCTACACCTTC.

V gene TRBV10-3 combines with J gene TRBJ1-5; 9 bases line up with TRBD1. Looked up from germline, CDR1 is ENHRY and CDR2 is SYGVKD. CDR3 length: 14 amino acids. The ends lost 8 bases at V and 4 bases at J; junction bases unmatched: 6. CDR3 loop: CAIGPGTGNQPQHF. Written as DNA, the CDR3 is TGTGCCATCGGCCCCGGGACAGGGAATCAGCCCCAGCATTTT.

This chain connects TRBV11-2 to TRBJ2-1; 7 positions match TRBD1. Germline trimming cut 5 bases from V and 6 bases from J; bases unmatched to any gene: 7. Germline V CDR1 and CDR2: SGHAT, FQNNGV. This CDR3 spans 14 amino acids. DNA of the CDR3: TGTGCCAGCAGCCCTAGACAGGGAAGCAATGAGCAGTTCTTC. It encodes CASSPRQGSNEQFF.

This clone was observed a few times. The gene calls are TRBV5-1 and TRBJ1-1; no clear D gene. Germline V gene data show CDR1 as SGHRS and CDR2 as YFSETQ. The CDR3 contains 14 residues. Between the trimmed V and J ends, which lost 2 bases and 4 bases, there was a span of 12 bases. CDR3 residues: CASSLSGGPTEAFF. The CDR3 coding sequence is TGCGCCAGCAGCTTAAGCGGAGGTCCCACTGAAGCTTTCTTT.

The chain carries TRBV5-5 and TRBJ1-1, with D perhaps matching TRBD1 (6 bases). CDR3 length: 13 residues. CDR1 and CDR2 (germline): SGHKS, YYEKEE (reference sequence). With 2 bases removed from V and 6 bases from J, the gap between germline ends came to 11 bases. CDR3 bases: TGTGCCAGCAGCTTATCAGGGGCTCCTGAAGCTTTCTTT. This encodes CASSLSGAPEAFF.